Each of the 16 T cell receptor beta chains below was sequenced from the same sample in a study of blood T cell repertoires in COVID-19. Libraries were prepared by immunoSEQ multiplex PCR; TCRdb keeps only in-frame clonotypes and omits some of them. This sample has over 200,000 clones, with roughly 87% found just once. Sample: peripheral blood. These receptors all stem from a man in his forties with active or convalescent COVID-19.

The chain couples TRBV9 to TRBJ1-2; maybe TRBD1 (6 bases). The germline V gene encodes CDR1 SGDLS and CDR2 YYNGEE. This CDR3 contains 14 residues. V was shortened by 0 bases and J by 6 bases, with 12 bases between the two germline ends. The DNA of the CDR3 is TGTGCCAGCAGCGTAGGTAGGGCAGGGGATGGCTACACCTTC. The encoded protein is CASSVGRAGDGYTF. The full variable domain, completed using reference TRBV9 and TRBJ1-2, is DSGVTQTPKHLITATGQRVTLRCSPRSGDLSVYWYQQSLDQGLQFLIQYYNGEERAKGNILERFSAQQFPDLHSELNLSSLELGDSALYFCASSVGRAGDGYTFGSGTRLTVV.

The chain recombines TRBV27 with TRBJ2-3; the D gene is possibly TRBD2 (7 bases). V lost 8 bases and J 2 bases, leaving 20 bases between the germline ends. This CDR3 comprises 16 residues. Germline CDR1 reads MNHEY; CDR2 reads SMNVEV (reference sequence). CDR3 in amino acids: CASGKVGGGHTDTQYF. Here the CDR3 DNA reads TGTGCCAGCGGGAAAGTTGGCGGGGGCCACACAGATACGCAGTATTTT.

J is TRBJ2-2 and V is TRBV29-1, with 9 bases lining up with TRBD1. V shed 4 bases and J 4 bases; nucleotides not matched to a gene: 10. The CDR3 contains 16 residues. Germline loops: CDR1 SQVTM, CDR2 ANQGSEA. The CDR3 sequence: CSVALDRGVGTGELFF. CDR3 coding DNA: TGCAGCGTTGCCCTCGACAGGGGGGTCGGCACCGGGGAGCTGTTTTTT.

Of note for this clone: One end of the junction varies from germline; a read error may be responsible. V usage is TRBV28 and J usage is TRBJ2-7; TRBD2 matches at 12 bases. From germline, CDR1 is MDHEN and CDR2 SYDVKM. CDR3 length equals 12 residues. CDR3 region: CASSPGTSGRDF. The CDR3 bases are TGTGCCAGCAGTCCCGGGACTAGCGGGCGTGACTTC. Combining the CDR3 with reference TRBV28 and TRBJ2-7 gives the whole variable domain DVKVTQSSRYLVKRTGEKVFLECVQDMDHENMFWYRQDPGLGLRLIYFSYDVKMKEKGDIPEGYSVSREKKERFSLILESASTNQTSMYLCASSPGTSGRDFGPGTRLTVT.

The rearrangement joins TRBV15 to TRBJ1-2, with D unresolved. Germline assignment: CDR1 LNHNV and CDR2 YYDKDF (reference sequence). V was trimmed by 0 bases and J by 5 bases, leaving 16 bases between them. The CDR3 is made up of 16 amino acids. Here the CDR3 DNA reads TGTGCCACCAGCAGAGATAGCGAGGGTATAAGGTATGGCTACACCTTC. The encoded protein is CATSRDSEGIRYGYTF.

The chain is built from TRBV27 and TRBJ1-5; no definite D call. This CDR3 has 15 residues. V was cut by 1 base and J by 4 bases, with 11 bases left in between. Germline CDR1 is MNHEY and CDR2 is SMNVEV (reference sequence). The CDR3 is CASSLYYTMNQPQHF. CDR3 sequence (DNA): TGTGCCAGCAGTTTATATTACACCATGAATCAGCCCCAGCATTTT.

This chain uses TRBV4-2 with TRBJ2-7; TRBD1 matches 12 bases. The CDR3 extends over 16 amino acids. Germline assignment: CDR1 LGHNA and CDR2 YNFKEQ. V shed 1 base, J shed 3 bases, and the junction held 4 bases outside the gene matches. CDR3 bases: TGTGCCAGCAGCCAAGGCGGGACAGGGGGCTTCTACGAGCAGTACTTC. Translated, it gives CASSQGGTGGFYEQYF.

This clone was counted a single time. The sample holds other DNA sequences that translate to the same CDR3. This rearrangement joins TRBV7-8 to TRBJ2-7; D might be TRBD2 (5 bases). This CDR3 region has 13 residues. V lost 1 base to trimming and J lost 2 bases, with 6 bases between them. Germline V gene sequence: CDR1 SGHVS, CDR2 FQNEAQ. The CDR3 DNA reads TGTGCCAGCAGCTTAGGAGGGACCTACGAGCAGTACTTC. Protein: CASSLGGTYEQYF. Combining the CDR3 with reference TRBV7-8 and TRBJ2-7 gives the whole variable domain GAGVSQSPRYKVAKRGQDVALRCDPISGHVSLFWYQQALGQGPEFLTYFQNEAQLDKSGLPSDRFFAERPEGSVSTLKIQRTQQEDSAVYLCASSLGGTYEQYFGPGTRLTVT.

The chain joins TRBV5-1 to TRBJ2-2, with a tentative D call TRBD1 (5 bases). Trimming pared 0 bases from V and 0 bases from J, leaving 15 bases between. In germline, CDR1 is SGHRS, CDR2 YFSETQ. The CDR3 loop spans 18 amino acids. CDR3 DNA sequence: TGCGCCAGCAGCTTGGTGTCCCCGGACATCGCGAACACCGGGGAGCTGTTTTTT. This encodes CASSLVSPDIANTGELFF.

The gene calls are TRBV27 and TRBJ1-6, with 8 bases fitting TRBD1. This CDR3 region has 15 residues. Per germline, CDR1 MNHEY and CDR2 SMNVEV (reference sequence). Trimming took 6 bases from V and 3 from J; bases not matched to a gene: 4. The CDR3 here is CASSQGAYYNSPLHF. CDR3 bases: TGTGCCAGCAGCCAGGGGGCGTACTATAATTCACCCCTCCACTTT.

The chain is built from TRBV27 and TRBJ1-1, with 8 nucleotides matching TRBD1. Trimming took 6 bases from V and 3 from J; bases not matched to a gene: 9. The CDR3 extends over 15 amino acids. Per germline, CDR1 MNHEY and CDR2 SMNVEV (reference sequence). CDR3 bases: TGTGCCAGCAGCCAATCAGGGGGCGTGTACACTGAAGCTTTCTTT. This codes for CASSQSGGVYTEAFF.

This clone was seen just once. V is TRBV13 and J is TRBJ2-4; TRBD1 agrees at 10 bases. V shed 2 bases, J shed 4 bases, and the junction held 2 bases outside the gene matches. The germline CDR1 and CDR2 sequences are PRHDT and FYEKMQ (reference sequence). The CDR3 is 15 amino acids. The CDR3 protein is CASSLPGQGKNIQYF. The CDR3 bases are TGTGCCAGCAGCTTACCGGGACAGGGGAAAAACATTCAGTACTTC.

V gene TRBV27 combines with J gene TRBJ1-1; tentative D call: TRBD1 (5 bases). Germline loops: CDR1 MNHEY, CDR2 SMNVEV (reference sequence). CDR3 size: 16 residues. Trimming pared 5 bases from V and 1 base from J, leaving 17 bases between. CDR3 sequence (DNA): TGTGCCAGCAGTATCACCGGGGGTTGGGGGAACACTGAAGCTTTCTTT. Translating it yields CASSITGGWGNTEAFF.

The chain combines TRBV7-7 with TRBJ2-2; 8 bases are shared with TRBD1. Germline CDR1 reads SSHAT; CDR2 reads FNYEAQ (reference sequence). The CDR3 contains 17 residues. V dropped 5 bases and J dropped 6; count of bases not matched to a gene: 14. DNA of the CDR3: TGTGCCAGCAGCCAATCAGTGGACAGGGTGAAGGCCGGGGAGCTGTTTTTT. Translating gives CASSQSVDRVKAGELFF.

The chain has TRBV2 and TRBJ2-7; D perhaps matches TRBD2 (6 bases). Germline-derived CDR1 and CDR2 are SNHLY and FYNNEI. V shed 5 bases and J shed 2 bases, with 10 bases lying between them. This CDR3 is 13 amino acids long. The CDR3 region has the DNA TGTGCCAGCAGTCCACCGGGGGCCTACGAGCAGTACTTC. Residues: CASSPPGAYEQYF.

The CDR3, as DNA: TGTGCCAGCAGCTTACGACAGGGGGCAACTAATGAAAAACTGTTTTTT. Protein sequence: CASSLRQGATNEKLFF. The chain uses TRBV5-6 and TRBJ1-4; 9 nucleotides match TRBD1. V was clipped by 2 bases and J by 0 bases; unmatched bases: 2. The CDR3 length is 16 residues. From germline, CDR1 is SGHDT and CDR2 YYEEEE.